This record covers a single T cell receptor beta chain. As originally analysed: Reference gene primer amplification gave nucleated cell count estimates. Some clones are missing from TCRdb's copy, which holds only in-frame ones; the method was immunoSEQ multiplex PCR. Clone size and the V and J calls come from that table; the DNA yielded D and trimming. Among over 200,000 clones listed, around 88% were seen once. V lost 0 bases, J lost 1 base, and 20 bases lay in between. The CDR3 runs to 19 residues. The germline CDR1 and CDR2 sequences are SGHRS and YFSETQ. This specimen comes from a study of blood T cell repertoires in COVID-19. Study as a whole: T cells, B-cell-depleted T cells, or PBMCs provided the cDNA or gDNA that served as material.

The receptor was isolated from a woman aged 50 to 65 with acute or convalescent COVID-19. Sequencing was done on a sample of peripheral blood. The V and J genes are TRBV5-1 and TRBJ2-1, with D tentatively TRBD2 (6 bases). The CDR3 reads CASSLEYAASVPSYNEQFF. The CDR3 DNA is TGCGCCAGCAGCTTGGAGTACGCGGCTAGCGTGCCTTCCTACAATGAGCAGTTCTTC.